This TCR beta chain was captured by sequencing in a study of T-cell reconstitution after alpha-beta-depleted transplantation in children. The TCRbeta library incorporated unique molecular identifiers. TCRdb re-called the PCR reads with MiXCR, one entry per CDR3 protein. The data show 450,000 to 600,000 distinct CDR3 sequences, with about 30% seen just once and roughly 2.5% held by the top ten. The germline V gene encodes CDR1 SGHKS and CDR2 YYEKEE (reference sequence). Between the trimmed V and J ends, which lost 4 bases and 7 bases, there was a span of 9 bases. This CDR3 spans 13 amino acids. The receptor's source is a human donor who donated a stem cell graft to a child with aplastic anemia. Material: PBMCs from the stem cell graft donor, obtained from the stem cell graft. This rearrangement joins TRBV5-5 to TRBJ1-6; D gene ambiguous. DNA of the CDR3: TGTGCCAGCAGCCCCGGACGCAATTCACCCCTCCACTTT. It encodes CASSPGRNSPLHF.